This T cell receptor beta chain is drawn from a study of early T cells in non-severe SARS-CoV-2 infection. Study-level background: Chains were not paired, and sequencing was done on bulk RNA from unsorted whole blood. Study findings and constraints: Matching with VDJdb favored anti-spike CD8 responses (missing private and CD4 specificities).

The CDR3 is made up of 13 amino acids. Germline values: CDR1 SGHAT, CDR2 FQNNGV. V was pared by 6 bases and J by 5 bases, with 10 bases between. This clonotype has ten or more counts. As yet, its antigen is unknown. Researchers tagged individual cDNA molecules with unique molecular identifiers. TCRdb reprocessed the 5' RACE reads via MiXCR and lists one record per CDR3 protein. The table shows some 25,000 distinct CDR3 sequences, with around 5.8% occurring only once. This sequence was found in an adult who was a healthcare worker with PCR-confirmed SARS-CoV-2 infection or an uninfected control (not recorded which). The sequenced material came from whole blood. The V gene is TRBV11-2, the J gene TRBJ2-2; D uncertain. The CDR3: CASRSVGTGELFF. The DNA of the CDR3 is TGTGCCAGCAGATCGGTTGGAACCGGGGAGCTGTTTTTT.